The entry below describes one TCR beta chain. No cognate antigen has been identified for it. No qualities accompany the bases; no much larger clone lies one base away. The roughly 39 donors, aged about 6 to 95 years, were systemically healthy Caucasian individuals from Russia. Each donor gave 8 to 10 milliliters of peripheral blood, collected into EDTA-treated Vacutainer tubes. Ficoll-Paque density-gradient centrifugation was used to isolate PBMCs, with at least 6 million obtained per sample. Total RNA, at least 6 micrograms per sample, was extracted from PBMCs with Trizol reagent. For every donor, an aliquot of PBMCs went through flow cytometry to measure the percentages of naive CD45RAhigh/CD27high T cells. Including the terminal cysteine and phenylalanine, the CDR3 comprises 13 residues. CDR3 DNA is the only sequence kept; it has 39 bases, read in frame from the first base. CDR1 and CDR2 were assigned from the germline V gene (reference sequence) as LGHDT and YNNKEL. V was cut back by 2 bases and J by 4 bases, leaving a gap of 8 bases between them.

The data were obtained in a study of blood T cells in healthy people across ages (dated by TCRdb to the mid-2010s). Context from the whole study: Template switching captured roughly one uniquely barcoded TCR beta cDNA molecule per two T cells in model experiments. The study measured age-related changes in TCR beta repertoire diversity using deep sequencing normalized with unique cDNA molecular identifiers. The donors were split into four age groups: young (average around 15 years), middle-aged (about 40), aged (62) and long-lived (over 75). To avoid experimental bias, donors of different ages were spread randomly across the sequencing lanes. For two donors (one aged 18 to 30 and one aged 80 or older), the study analyzed two additional independent replicas of 1 million unique cDNA reads from the same blood draw.

What the research found in general, with its limitations: The CMV infection status of donors was not known, potentially confounding age-related changes in expanded clonotypes. Estimates of total diversity based on one million sequenced T cells were considered lower bounds and underestimates. As age increased, observed TCR beta diversity per million T cells dropped in a roughly linear way, and a significant reduction was already evident by age about 36. A strong correlation was found between observed TCR beta diversity and the percentage of naive T cells measured by flow cytometry. Because profiling used bulk unsorted PBMCs, naive and antigen-experienced compartments could not be compared conclusively. The long-lived group showed more naive CD4+ T cells, fewer expanded clones and increased TCR diversity than the aged group, suggesting age selection.

The library was generated by 5' RACE. The sample was run on an Illumina HiSeq 2500. The second PCR ran for roughly 7 to 12 cycles and used a J-beta primer mix along with a sample-barcoded 5' primer. A unique molecular identifier was introduced onto each TCR beta cDNA molecule by a template-switch 5' adaptor carrying 12 random nucleotides. Each sample yielded at least 2.5 million CDR3-containing paired-end reads. First-strand cDNA synthesis was performed from all RNA using the Mint cDNA synthesis kit, with priming by a TRBC-specific oligonucleotide. Following uracil-DNA glycosylase treatment, all cDNA underwent a first 18-cycle PCR with the universal primers M1SS and BC2_uni_R. Under the source paper's analysis protocol: For normalization, 1 million high-quality reads were randomly selected from each sample, with every read carrying a distinct molecular identifier. Instead of being binned into consensus sequences, reads that shared molecular identifiers were thrown out. MiTCR, run with a Q25 quality threshold and the strictest error-elimination algorithm, handled CDR3 identification, clonotype clustering and error correction. Lower-bound total TCR beta diversity was estimated with a nonparametric unseen species model using Euler transformation. TCRdb cleaned the public reads at Q25 with fastp, built clones with MiXCR and kept in-frame beta chains. Merged by CDR3 protein, the rows form single entries marked with the most common genes and DNA. The V and J calls shown here were made by TCRdb, not taken from the authors' results. This sample is represented by 1.5 million to 1.8 million distinct CDR3 sequences; 40% to 45% of them were singletons. The leading ten clones occupy less than 5% of the sample.

The rearrangement joined TRBV3-1 to TRBJ1-1, with the D gene not confidently named. The source of this sequence is a young woman in good health. The sequencing input was blood. CDR3 sequence: CASSQWATTEAFF. The sequenced DNA is TGTGCCAGCAGCCAATGGGCCACCACTGAAGCTTTCTTT.